A single sample gave rise to the 25 T cell receptor beta chains below, sequenced in a study of shared clonotypes between healthy human individuals. Using immunoSEQ multiplex PCR, the repertoire was profiled, and TCRdb retains in-frame clones only, with some absent. The table lists about 1 million clones, about three quarters of them singletons. Source material: memory CD4+ T cells sorted from blood. Described subset: CD45RA-negative fraction. All receptors come from a man aged 18 to 30 in good health.

About this clone: This CDR3 is also generated by other DNA sequences in the sample. The V and J genes are TRBV28 and TRBJ1-2; D not resolved. With 4 bases removed from V and 4 bases from J, the gap between germline ends came to 7 bases. Germline V gene data show CDR1 as MDHEN and CDR2 as SYDVKM. This CDR3 spans 12 amino acids. CDR3 sequence: CASSSSPYGYTF. The DNA for the CDR3 is TGTGCCAGCAGTTCCAGTCCCTATGGCTACACCTTC.

CDR3 sequence (DNA): TGTGCCAGCAGTTTTGGGGGGGATACGCAGTATTTT. It translates to CASSFGGDTQYF. The J gene is TRBJ2-3, the V gene TRBV27, with D possibly matching TRBD2 (6 bases). This CDR3 has 12 residues. CDR1 is MNHEY and CDR2 is SMNVEV in the germline V gene (reference sequence). V was trimmed by 3 bases and J by 6 bases, leaving 7 bases between them.

The chain links TRBV27 to TRBJ2-7, with D possibly being TRBD1 or TRBD2 (5 bases each). Germline V gene data show CDR1 as MNHEY and CDR2 as SMNVEV (reference sequence). The CDR3 has 14 residues. V was trimmed by 5 bases and J by 5 bases, leaving 16 bases between them. CDR3: CASSVRDAGNEQYF. The CDR3 nucleotides are TGTGCCAGCAGTGTCCGGGACGCGGGCAACGAGCAGTACTTC.

The chain employs TRBV5-7 and TRBJ2-1; the match to TRBD2 covers 8 bases. TRBV5-7 is an ORF for which the function is uncertain. The CDR3 totals 17 residues. V lost 2 bases, J lost 6 bases, and 13 bases stayed unmatched. The CDR3 is CASSLINSGEDGNEQFF. CDR3 DNA sequence: TGTGCCAGCAGCTTAATTAATAGCGGGGAAGACGGCAATGAGCAGTTCTTC.

The rearrangement joins TRBV7-2 to TRBJ1-2, with no clear D. Germline values: CDR1 SGHTA, CDR2 FQGNSA. Between the trimmed V and J ends, which lost 5 bases and 3 bases, there was a span of 19 bases. The CDR3 loop spans 16 amino acids. The CDR3 DNA reads as TGTGCCAGCAGCCTCACCGGCAAGCCGCGAGACTATGGCTACACCTTC. Protein product: CASSLTGKPRDYGYTF. Variable domain in full (rest from reference TRBV7-2 and TRBJ1-2): GAGVSQSPSNKVTEKGKDVELRCDPISGHTALYWYRQSLGQGLEFLIYFQGNSAPDKSGLPSDRFSAERTGGSVSTLTIQRTQQEDSAVYLCASSLTGKPRDYGYTFGSGTRLTVV.

The chain couples TRBV19 to TRBJ1-2; tentatively, D is TRBD1 (5 bases). The CDR3 sequence is 15 residues long. V gave up 3 bases and J gave up 6 bases, with 17 bases separating them. The germline V gene has CDR1 LNHDA and CDR2 SQIVND (reference sequence). CDR3 loop: CASSISQGREDGYTF. Written as DNA, the CDR3 is TGTGCCAGTAGTATTAGCCAGGGAAGAGAGGATGGCTACACCTTC.

In its sample, this clone was seen once. This rearrangement joins TRBV6-5 to TRBJ1-3; 8 bases fit TRBD1. The germline V gene encodes CDR1 MNHEY and CDR2 SVGAGI. V lost 6 bases and J lost 0; bases outside the gene matches: 4. This CDR3 is built from 15 residues. The CDR3 loop reads CASSIRGLSGNTIYF. The CDR3 nucleotides read TGTGCCAGCAGCATCAGGGGGCTCTCTGGAAACACCATATATTTT.

The V call is TRBV18, the J call TRBJ2-7; D is ambiguous. There are 15 residues in the CDR3. The V gene's germline CDR1 is KGHSH and CDR2 LQKENI. Trimming shortened V by 0 bases and J by 3 bases, and 12 bases separated the two germline ends. CDR3 bases: TGTGCCAGCTCACCACCTACGGGCCAAGTCTACGAGCAGTACTTC. Encoded protein: CASSPPTGQVYEQYF.

The rearrangement uses TRBV27 and TRBJ2-7, with 7 bases that match TRBD1. The CDR3 loop spans 13 amino acids. Germline V CDR1 and CDR2: MNHEY, SMNVEV (reference sequence). Trimming removed 2 bases from V and 3 bases from J; junction bases left unmatched: 1. CDR3 sequence (DNA): TGTGCCAGCAGTTTAAGGGACAGCTACGAGCAGTACTTC. Encoded protein: CASSLRDSYEQYF.

A few counts support this clone. CDR3 nucleotide sequence: TGTGCCAGCAGCTTTGGCACGGCAGATACGCAGTATTTT. This gives the protein CASSFGTADTQYF. The chain combines TRBV7-2 with TRBJ2-3; D is unresolved. The CDR3 totals 13 residues. Between the trimmed V and J ends, which lost 3 bases and 4 bases, there was a span of 8 bases. Germline CDR1 and CDR2: SGHTA and FQGNSA. Based on the CDR3 plus reference TRBV7-2 and TRBJ2-3, the full variable domain is GAGVSQSPSNKVTEKGKDVELRCDPISGHTALYWYRQSLGQGLEFLIYFQGNSAPDKSGLPSDRFSAERTGGSVSTLTIQRTQQEDSAVYLCASSFGTADTQYFGPGTRLTVL.

V and J are TRBV5-4 and TRBJ1-3; D call uncertain. Germline V gives CDR1 SGHNT, CDR2 YYREEE (reference sequence). The CDR3 consists of 15 residues. The V end was cut by 0 bases, the J end by 1 base, with 8 bases between. The CDR3 coding sequence is TGTGCCAGCAGCTTGGGGCCAGTGTCTGGAAACACCATATATTTT. Translating gives CASSLGPVSGNTIYF.

This rearrangement joins TRBV9 to TRBJ2-4; 7 bases fit TRBD1. This CDR3 has 13 amino acids. V shed 3 bases, J shed 5 bases, and the junction held 2 bases outside the gene matches. Germline V gives CDR1 SGDLS, CDR2 YYNGEE. The CDR3 DNA follows: TGTGCCAGCAGCGGGGGACAGCAAAACATTCAGTACTTC. As protein: CASSGGQQNIQYF.

This chain connects TRBV19 to TRBJ1-3; 8 bases map to TRBD1. The CDR3 totals 14 residues. With 7 bases clipped from V and 5 bases from J, the junction kept 7 bases outside the gene matches. CDR1 and CDR2 (germline): LNHDA, SQIVND (reference sequence). The CDR3 spells CASTSDRGRNTIYF. The CDR3 nucleotides read TGTGCCAGTACCTCAGACAGGGGTCGAAACACCATATATTTT.

This rearrangement joins TRBV5-1 to TRBJ2-5; D call uncertain. The V end lost 0 bases, the J end lost 2 bases, and 8 bases lay between the germline ends. The CDR3 consists of 14 residues. Germline V gene sequence: CDR1 SGHRS, CDR2 YFSETQ. The CDR3 coding sequence is TGCGCCAGCAGCTTGGTAACGGCACAAGAGACCCAGTACTTC. Protein: CASSLVTAQETQYF.

This clone was seen only a few times. The V and J genes are TRBV19 and TRBJ1-5, with D uncertain. V lost 6 bases, J lost 6 bases, and 12 bases lay in between. Germline assignment: CDR1 LNHDA and CDR2 SQIVND (reference sequence). The CDR3 is 13 amino acids. Here the CDR3 reads CASSPRVTQPQHF. The CDR3 DNA sequence: TGTGCCAGTAGCCCCCGGGTTACTCAGCCCCAGCATTTT.

This chain links TRBV27 with TRBJ1-1; tentatively, D is TRBD1 (6 bases). CDR3 length: 14 amino acids. Trimming took off 5 bases at V and 4 bases at J, with 14 bases between the two ends. Germline V gives CDR1 MNHEY, CDR2 SMNVEV (reference sequence). CDR3 coding DNA: TGTGCCAGCAGTGAGAACAGGGTATCCACTGAAGCTTTCTTT. Translated, it gives CASSENRVSTEAFF.

Many counts were recorded for this clone. The chain has TRBV9 and TRBJ1-3; TRBD1 matches 9 bases. Looked up from germline, CDR1 is SGDLS and CDR2 is YYNGEE. The CDR3 loop spans 21 amino acids. V was clipped by 2 bases and J by 0 bases; unmatched bases: 18. CDR3 residues: CASSVITPGQGLTSSGNTIYF. The CDR3 DNA follows: TGTGCCAGCAGCGTTATTACGCCGGGACAGGGCCTCACCAGCTCTGGAAACACCATATATTTT.

The genes are TRBV6-6 and TRBJ2-3; TRBD2 matches at 12 bases. This CDR3 has 15 amino acids. Trimming at V came to 5 bases and at J to 2 bases, leaving 2 bases not matched to a gene. Germline-derived CDR1 and CDR2 are MNHNY and SVGAGI (reference sequence). The CDR3 sequence: CASSRLAGATDTQYF. As DNA, the CDR3 is TGTGCCAGCAGTCGACTAGCGGGGGCCACAGATACGCAGTATTTT.

V usage is TRBV7-9 and J usage is TRBJ1-4; D gene uncertain. The V end lost 5 bases, the J end lost 1 base, and 8 bases lay between the germline ends. The length of the CDR3 is 14 residues. Germline V CDR1 and CDR2: SEHNR, FQNEAQ (reference sequence). CDR3 sequence reads: CASSLGITNEKLFF. Here the CDR3 DNA reads TGTGCCAGCAGCCTGGGGATAACTAATGAAAAACTGTTTTTT.

This clone was counted only a few times. A far larger clone is a single base away, which makes a read error likely. The V and J genes are TRBV2 and TRBJ1-1, with a weak D call TRBD1 (5 bases). The germline V gene has CDR1 SNHLY and CDR2 FYNNEI. This CDR3 has 12 residues. With 5 bases removed from V and 4 bases from J, the gap between germline ends came to 8 bases. The CDR3, as DNA: TGTGCCAGCAGTTTAGGGGCCACTGAAGCTTTCTTT. It specifies CASSLGATEAFF.

The chain couples TRBV18 to TRBJ2-4; D not certain. Germline V gives CDR1 KGHSH, CDR2 LQKENI. The ends were cut back, 2 bases at V and 0 bases at J, with 5 bases in the middle. The CDR3 runs 14 residues. The CDR3 nucleotides read TGTGCCAGCTCACCAGAGCTAGCCAAAAACATTCAGTACTTC. It is translated as CASSPELAKNIQYF.

V and J are TRBV5-4 and TRBJ2-5; 11 bases are a match to TRBD2. The V segment lost 2 bases and the J segment 1 base; nucleotides outside the gene matches: 1. Germline lookup yields CDR1 SGHNT and CDR2 YYREEE (reference sequence). The CDR3 spans 15 residues. The CDR3 bases are TGTGCCAGCAGCTTACTAGCGGGGGCCCAAGAGACCCAGTACTTC. Its protein is CASSLLAGAQETQYF.

The chain combines TRBV5-5 with TRBJ2-5; 9 positions match TRBD2. V lost 3 bases, J lost 5 bases, and 8 bases stayed unmatched. CDR3 size: 15 residues. Germline lookup yields CDR1 SGHKS and CDR2 YYEKEE (reference sequence). The CDR3 DNA follows: TGTGCCAGCAGCTGGGGGACTAGCCCTCCGGAGACCCAGTACTTC. Translated: CASSWGTSPPETQYF.

V usage is TRBV4-3 and J usage is TRBJ1-1; maybe TRBD1 (5 bases). The V gene's germline CDR1 is LGHNA and CDR2 YSLEER. The CDR3 spans 14 residues. V was trimmed by 0 bases and J by 8 bases, leaving 13 bases between them. The CDR3 DNA reads as TGCGCCAGCAGCCAAGAAATTGGGGAGGGGGAAGCTTTCTTT. Translated: CASSQEIGEGEAFF.

This clone appeared a single time. This clone may be a read error of a much larger clone one base away. In the same sample, other DNA sequences code for this CDR3. V and J are TRBV18 and TRBJ1-5; the D is unclear. Between the trimmed V and J ends, which lost 3 bases and 4 bases, there was a span of 7 bases. The CDR3 loop spans 13 amino acids. From germline, CDR1 is KGHSH and CDR2 LQKENI. The CDR3 DNA follows: TGTGCCAGCTCACCCGACCAGAATCAGCCCCAGCATTTT. Its translation: CASSPDQNQPQHF.